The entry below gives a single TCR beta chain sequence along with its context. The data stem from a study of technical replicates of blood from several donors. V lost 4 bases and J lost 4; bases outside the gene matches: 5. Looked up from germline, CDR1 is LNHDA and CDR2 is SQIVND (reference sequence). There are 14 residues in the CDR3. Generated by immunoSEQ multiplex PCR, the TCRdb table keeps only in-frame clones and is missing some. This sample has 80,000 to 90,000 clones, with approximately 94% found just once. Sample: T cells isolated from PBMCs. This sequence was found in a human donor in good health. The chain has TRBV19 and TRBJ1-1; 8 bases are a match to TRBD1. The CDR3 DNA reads TGTGCCAGTAGTAGACAGGGGATCGGCACTGAAGCTTTCTTT. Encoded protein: CASSRQGIGTEAFF. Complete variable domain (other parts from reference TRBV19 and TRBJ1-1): DGGITQSPKYLFRKEGQNVTLSCEQNLNHDAMYWYRQDPGQGLRLIYYSQIVNDFQKGDIAEGYSVSREKKESFPLTVTSAQKNPTAFYLCASSRQGIGTEAFFGQGTRLTVV.